This T cell receptor beta chain was sequenced during a study of blood T cell repertoires in COVID-19. Study-wide background: The United States, Italy and Spain provided the acute and convalescent COVID-19 samples. T cells, B-cell-depleted T cells, or PBMCs supplied cDNA or gDNA.

V lost 6 bases, J lost 1 base, and 25 bases lay in between. This CDR3 spans 18 amino acids. Germline assignment: CDR1 SNHLY and CDR2 FYNNEI. Original processing methods: The authors estimated nucleated cell counts from reference gene primer amplification. The table came from immunoSEQ multiplex PCR; TCRdb's copy has only in-frame clones and leaves some out. The V and J calls and the clone size are those of that table, but D and trimming were determined from the DNA. The top ten hold 4.5% to 6% of the sample, which has 200,000 or so clones, around four fifths seen once. Material for sequencing was peripheral blood. This TCR came from a woman aged 55-70 years who had recovered from COVID-19. The rearrangement joins TRBV2 to TRBJ2-7; D might be TRBD1 (7 bases). The CDR3 sequence: CASRNPGAMEGQSYEQYF. CDR3 DNA: TGTGCCAGCAGGAATCCGGGGGCGATGGAGGGACAGTCCTACGAGCAGTACTTC.